Shown below are 20 T cell receptor beta chains from a single sample sequenced in a study of CD8 T cells in Susac syndrome. An input of about 0.5 to 1 ug of RNA was subjected to reverse transcription using random hexamers. TCRdb reprocessed the immunoSEQ multiplex PCR reads with MiXCR, giving one entry per CDR3 protein. The sample shows some 130,000 distinct CDR3 sequences, 95% of them seen only once. The sample consisted of CD8+ T cells from PBMCs. The receptors stem from a human donor with Susac syndrome.

The chain has TRBV4-1 and TRBJ2-5; 12 bases agree with TRBD2. Germline loops: CDR1 MGHRA, CDR2 YSYEKL. The CDR3 has 15 residues. V shed 4 bases and J 1 base; nucleotides not matched to a gene: 1. CDR3 sequence: CASSRTSGTQETQYF. The DNA of the CDR3 is TGCGCCAGCAGCCGGACTAGCGGGACCCAAGAGACCCAGTACTTC.

The rearrangement joins TRBV29-1 to TRBJ1-5, with 9 bases lining up with TRBD1. This CDR3 is built from 12 residues. Germline lookup yields CDR1 SQVTM and CDR2 ANQGSEA. V was pared by 7 bases and J by 4 bases, with 2 bases of the junction left unmatched. CDR3 coding DNA: TGCAGCGCGGGACAGGGAAATCAGCCCCAGCATTTT. It translates to CSAGQGNQPQHF.

The genes are TRBV7-8 and TRBJ2-3; D gene unclear. Germline lookup yields CDR1 SGHVS and CDR2 FQNEAQ. The CDR3 totals 15 residues. Between the trimmed V and J ends, which lost 5 bases and 0 bases, there was a span of 12 bases. CDR3 in amino acids: CASSPVAVSTDTQYF. For the CDR3, the DNA is TGTGCCAGCAGCCCAGTCGCGGTGAGCACAGATACGCAGTATTTT.

J is TRBJ2-7 and V is TRBV6-5; TRBD1 matches at 7 bases. Germline loops: CDR1 MNHEY, CDR2 SVGAGI. This CDR3 is 17 amino acids long. The ends lost 2 bases at V and 0 bases at J; junction bases unmatched: 10. The CDR3 bases are TGTGCCAGCAGTTACCACCGGACAGGTAGAGTCTCCTACGAGCAGTACTTC. Amino acids: CASSYHRTGRVSYEQYF.

The chain is built from TRBV12-3 or TRBV12-4 and TRBJ2-5; TRBD2 matches 13 bases. V gave up 7 bases and J gave up 10 bases; unmatched junction bases: 15. The CDR3 loop spans 16 amino acids. CDR3 sequence: CASNDGAGLAGIGQYF. The CDR3 nucleotides read TGTGCCAGCAATGACGGTGCGGGACTAGCGGGGATAGGCCAGTACTTC.

V is TRBV29-1 and J is TRBJ1-1; D remains ambiguous. Germline-derived CDR1 and CDR2 are SQVTM and ANQGSEA. V lost 3 bases, J lost 5 bases, and 16 bases lay in between. The CDR3 totals 14 residues. CDR3 sequence reads: CSVDASFRETEAFF. The DNA of the CDR3 is TGCAGCGTTGACGCCAGTTTCAGAGAGACTGAAGCTTTCTTT.

This chain links TRBV20-1 with TRBJ2-1; TRBD2 agrees at 8 bases. CDR1 is DFQATT and CDR2 is SNEGSKA in the germline V gene (reference sequence). This CDR3 comprises 14 residues. Germline trimming cut 0 bases from V and 7 bases from J; bases unmatched to any gene: 5. Here the CDR3 reads CSARDRAGGNEQFF. The CDR3 coding sequence is TGCAGTGCTAGAGATCGCGCGGGGGGAAATGAGCAGTTCTTC.

The chain carries TRBV11-2 and TRBJ1-1; D not certain. V shed 3 bases and J shed 7 bases, with 9 bases lying between them. The CDR3 consists of 12 residues. CDR1 is SGHAT and CDR2 is FQNNGV in the germline V gene. For the CDR3, the DNA is TGTGCCAGCAGCTTTGTACATTTTGAAGCTTTCTTT. It is translated as CASSFVHFEAFF.

The V gene is TRBV11-2, the J gene TRBJ2-1; no clear D gene. With 5 bases removed from V and 5 bases from J, the gap between germline ends came to 10 bases. Germline CDR1 reads SGHAT; CDR2 reads FQNNGV. This CDR3 comprises 13 residues. CDR3 sequence (DNA): TGTGCCAGCAGCGATTACTACAACAATGAGCAGTTCTTC. It is translated as CASSDYYNNEQFF.

V is TRBV10-3 and J is TRBJ2-7; D might be TRBD1 (5 bases). Per germline, CDR1 ENHRY and CDR2 SYGVKD. This CDR3 is 15 amino acids long. Trimming shortened V by 3 bases and J by 6 bases, and 18 bases separated the two germline ends. The CDR3 region is CAISENRNQFGEQYF. Written as DNA, the CDR3 is TGTGCCATCAGTGAAAACAGGAATCAGTTCGGCGAGCAGTACTTC.

This clonotype occurred a few times. Sequence at one end of the junction differs from germline and may be a read error. The chain has TRBV5-4 and TRBJ1-2; no definite D call. This CDR3 spans 14 amino acids. The germline V gene encodes CDR1 SGHNT and CDR2 YYREEE (reference sequence). The CDR3 coding sequence is TGTGCCAGCAGTTTGGAACGCGTCGGCTATGGCTACACCTTC. This codes for CASSLERVGYGYTF.

As DNA, the CDR3 is TGTGCCAGCAGCTCACTAAGGGGGACAGAGGACTTTAACTATGGCTACACCTTC. Protein sequence: CASSSLRGTEDFNYGYTF. The rearrangement joins TRBV7-9 to TRBJ1-2, with 7 bases matching TRBD1. Germline assignment: CDR1 SEHNR and CDR2 FQNEAQ (reference sequence). V shed 4 bases and J 1 base; nucleotides not matched to a gene: 15. The CDR3 has 18 residues.

The gene calls are TRBV5-4 and TRBJ2-1, with 8 bases identical to TRBD2. Germline trimming cut 0 bases from V and 9 bases from J; bases unmatched to any gene: 5. This CDR3 comprises 14 residues. The germline V gene encodes CDR1 SGHNT and CDR2 YYREEE (reference sequence). The CDR3 DNA reads as TGTGCCAGCAGCTTGGCGGGAGGGGGGAGTGAGCAGTTCTTC. Translating gives CASSLAGGGSEQFF.

The chain joins TRBV5-6 to TRBJ2-2, with D hard to call. V lost 1 base, J lost 7 bases, and 5 bases lay in between. The CDR3 totals 12 residues. Germline lookup yields CDR1 SGHDT and CDR2 YYEEEE. CDR3 nucleotide sequence: TGTGCCAGCAGCTTGATGGGCGGGGAGCTGTTTTTT. Protein: CASSLMGGELFF.

This clonotype was detected once. This rearrangement joins TRBV13 to TRBJ2-1; D not certain. This CDR3 comprises 11 residues. Germline CDR1 reads PRHDT; CDR2 reads FYEKMQ (reference sequence). V lost 1 base, J lost 15 bases, and 10 bases lay in between. The CDR3 here is CASSLDYELFF. CDR3 nucleotides: TGTGCCAGCAGCTTAGACTACGAACTGTTCTTC.

The V gene is TRBV29-1, the J gene TRBJ2-7; 8 bases are a match to TRBD2. Germline loops: CDR1 SQVTM, CDR2 ANQGSEA. V lost 7 bases, J lost 1 base, and 9 bases stayed unmatched. This CDR3 contains 14 residues. CDR3 nucleotides: TGCAGCGCTGAGACTAGCGAGAAATCCTACGAGCAGTACTTC. Translation: CSAETSEKSYEQYF.

This chain connects TRBV29-1 to TRBJ2-2; D ambiguous. There are 10 residues in the CDR3. V was cut by 5 bases and J by 6 bases, with 4 bases left in between. The germline gives CDR1 SQVTM, CDR2 ANQGSEA. The CDR3 loop reads CSVLAGELFF. CDR3 DNA sequence: TGCAGCGTTCTTGCCGGGGAGCTGTTTTTT.

This sequence joins TRBV27 and TRBJ2-1; D is possibly TRBD2 (6 bases). Trimming pared 3 bases from V and 6 bases from J, leaving 12 bases between. The CDR3 length is 14 residues. Germline lookup yields CDR1 MNHEY and CDR2 SMNVEV (reference sequence). CDR3 DNA sequence: TGTGCCAGCAGTTTGGTAGAGGGACTCAATGAGCAGTTCTTC. Translation gives CASSLVEGLNEQFF.

This rearrangement joins TRBV9 to TRBJ1-2, with D maybe TRBD1 (5 bases). The CDR3 runs to 15 residues. CDR1 and CDR2 (germline): SGDLS, YYNGEE. V shed 3 bases and J shed 8 bases, with 20 bases lying between them. The CDR3 loop is CASSASGSVLSGYTF. CDR3 in DNA: TGTGCCAGCAGCGCGTCAGGGAGTGTATTGTCGGGCTACACCTTC. The full variable domain, its missing parts supplied by reference TRBV9 and TRBJ1-2, is DSGVTQTPKHLITATGQRVTLRCSPRSGDLSVYWYQQSLDQGLQFLIQYYNGEERAKGNILERFSAQQFPDLHSELNLSSLELGDSALYFCASSASGSVLSGYTFGSGTRLTVV.

The V gene is TRBV4-1, the J gene TRBJ2-7; 7 positions agree with TRBD1. Germline CDR1 and CDR2: MGHRA and YSYEKL. J was trimmed by 2 bases and V by 1 base; bases with no gene match: 5. The CDR3 spans 15 residues. The CDR3 DNA reads as TGCGCCAGCAGCCAAGGTTGGGACAGAACCTACGAGCAGTACTTC. Translation: CASSQGWDRTYEQYF.